This TCR beta chain appears in the sequencing data of a study of PD-1 blockade in classical Hodgkin lymphoma. General study results and limits: CD4+ TCR diversity rose significantly by C4D1, and CD8+ TCR diversity did not. Undefined causes, possibly disease activity or prior therapy, underlie the repertoire differences.

Measured with immunoSEQ multiplex PCR; TCRdb has only the in-frame clones, and not every one. The table lists about 85,000 clones, around 90% of them singletons. The V end lost 0 bases, the J end lost 5 bases, and 11 bases lay between the germline ends. Per the germline V gene, CDR1 is MNHNS and CDR2 is SASEGT. This CDR3 is 14 amino acids long. With no exception, relapse followed autologous stem cell transplantation in all patients, and brentuximab vedotin exposure varied. Complete response, partial response or progressive disease constituted the best responses recorded. Regarding this clone: The antigen remains unidentified.

The chain employs TRBV6-1 and TRBJ2-7; D is unclear. This receptor was obtained from a human donor with classical Hodgkin lymphoma. The source material was peripheral blood mononuclear cells (PBMCs), sampled before the second cycle of nivolumab. CDR3 loop: CASSEALLWDEQYF. Written as DNA, the CDR3 is TGTGCCAGCAGTGAAGCGCTCCTTTGGGACGAGCAGTACTTC.